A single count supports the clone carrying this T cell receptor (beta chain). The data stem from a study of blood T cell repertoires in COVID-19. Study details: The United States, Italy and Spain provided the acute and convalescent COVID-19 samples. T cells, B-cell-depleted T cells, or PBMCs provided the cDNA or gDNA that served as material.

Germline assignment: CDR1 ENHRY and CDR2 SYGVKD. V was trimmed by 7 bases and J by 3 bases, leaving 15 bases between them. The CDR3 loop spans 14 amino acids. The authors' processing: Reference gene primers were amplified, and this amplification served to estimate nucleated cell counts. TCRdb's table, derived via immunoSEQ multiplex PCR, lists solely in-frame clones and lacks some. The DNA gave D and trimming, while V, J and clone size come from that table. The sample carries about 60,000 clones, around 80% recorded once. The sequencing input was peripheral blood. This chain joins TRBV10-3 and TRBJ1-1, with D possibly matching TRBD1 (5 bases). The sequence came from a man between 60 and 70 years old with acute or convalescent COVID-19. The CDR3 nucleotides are TGTGCCATCAAATACCAGGGTAAGGACACTGAAGCTTTCTTT. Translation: CAIKYQGKDTEAFF.